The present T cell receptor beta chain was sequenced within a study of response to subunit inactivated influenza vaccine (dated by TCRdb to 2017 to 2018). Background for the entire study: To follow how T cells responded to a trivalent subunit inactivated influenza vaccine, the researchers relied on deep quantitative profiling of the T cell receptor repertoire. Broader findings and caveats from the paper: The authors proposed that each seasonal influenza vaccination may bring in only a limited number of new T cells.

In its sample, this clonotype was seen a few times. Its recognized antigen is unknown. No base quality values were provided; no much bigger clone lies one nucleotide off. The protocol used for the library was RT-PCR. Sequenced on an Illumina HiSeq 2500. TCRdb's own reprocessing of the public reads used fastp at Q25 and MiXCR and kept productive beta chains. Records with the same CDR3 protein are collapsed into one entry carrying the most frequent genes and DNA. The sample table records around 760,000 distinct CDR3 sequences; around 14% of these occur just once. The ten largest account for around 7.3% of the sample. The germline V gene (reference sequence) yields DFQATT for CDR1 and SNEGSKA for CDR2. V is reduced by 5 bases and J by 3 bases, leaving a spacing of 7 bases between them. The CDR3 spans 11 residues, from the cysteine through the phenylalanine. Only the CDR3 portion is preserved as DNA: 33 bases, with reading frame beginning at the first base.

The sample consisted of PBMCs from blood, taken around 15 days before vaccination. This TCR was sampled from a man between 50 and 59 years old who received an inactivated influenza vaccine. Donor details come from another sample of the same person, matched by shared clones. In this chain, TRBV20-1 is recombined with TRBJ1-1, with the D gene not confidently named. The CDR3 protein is CSAASYTEAFF. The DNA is TGCAGTGCTGCCTCCTACACTGAAGCTTTCTTT.